This section outlines one TCR beta chain sequence together with its context. Its specific antigen is unknown. Nothing much larger sits one base from this clone, and base qualities are not available. V trim: 8 bases; J trim: 9 bases; unmatched bases: 10. As encoded in the germline V gene (reference sequence), CDR1 is WNHNN while CDR2 is SYGVQD. CDR3 length: 14 amino acids, cysteine to phenylalanine. Only the CDR3 portion is preserved as DNA: 42 bases, with reading frame beginning at the first base. The cohort comprised around 700 healthy bone marrow donors. At the time of sampling, every cohort member was nominally healthy, though immune exposures that went unrecorded were likely present. The donor was CMV seronegative and belonged to the group of 320 or so seronegative cohort members. A peripheral blood sample was provided by each donor, and peripheral blood mononuclear cells were used for TCR beta sequencing. Genomic DNA extraction from the blood cell samples was performed with the Qiagen DNeasy Blood Extraction Kit.

Libraries were constructed by the immunoSEQ multiplex PCR assay. For the multiplex PCR, a mixture combining 60 forward primers for TCR Vbeta segments and 13 reverse primers for TCR Jbeta segments was used. The CDR3 region of rearranged TCR beta genes was amplified from genomic DNA by a multiplex PCR assay. On the Illumina HiSeq System, the amplified TCR beta libraries were sequenced as 87-base-pair reads. Under the source paper's analysis protocol: A later analysis counted tens of millions of unique TCR beta chains across the 500 to 850 repertoires, and 9.5 million to 11 million of these chains were shared by at least two donors. To remove PCR and sequencing errors, raw reads were error-corrected and collapsed into unique sequences using a nearest-neighbor algorithm that merged closely related sequences. CDR3 sequences were aligned to IMGT reference sequences to assign V, D and J gene segments. For a sequence to be retained, a match of at least six nucleotides to both a V gene segment and a J gene segment was required. A rearrangement counted as productive if the CDR3 had no stop codons and remained in frame with V and J, and every other rearrangement counted as non-productive. CDR3 was defined by IMGT convention, running from the second conserved V-encoded cysteine to the conserved J-encoded phenylalanine. The earlier analysis of fewer than 700 of the donors excluded sequences that lacked an unambiguous match to a single V gene segment. An earlier analysis of fewer than 750 of the donors classified V segments as functional when productive rearrangements were above 56.7% and as segregating when the standard deviation between donors was above 5%. A statistical classification framework was developed to diagnose cytomegalovirus status using the catalog of TCR beta chain sequences. In a later analysis, TCR nucleotide sequences were compared against IMGT/GENE-DB human TR gene sequences so that V and J genes could be assigned. A later analysis assigned CDR3 sequences and most-parsimonious VDJ recombination scenarios with the TCRdist pipeline. In a later analysis, every TCR beta chain was defined by the combination of its CDR3 amino acid sequence and its V-gene family, and reads without a unique V-gene family were dropped. In a later analysis, 450 to 600 highly shared, low-generation-probability nucleotide sequences were removed to address suspected cross-contamination and a sequencing artifact. A later analysis calculated a clonal expansion index for each public chain from normalized within-repertoire ranks of inferred template counts. A later analysis computed generation probabilities with a VDJ recombination model fitted to out-of-frame rearrangements, and checked the results against IGoR. In a later analysis, TCR-TCR, TCR-HLA and TCR-CMV co-occurrence was scored with hypergeometric tests, and a repertoire-size bias correction was applied to TCR pairs. False discovery rates were estimated in a later analysis by permuting HLA or CMV assignments 20 times. In a later analysis, co-occurring TCRs were grouped with DBSCAN, and TCRdist sequence similarity was added when clustering was performed within HLA-allele-positive subsets. For co-occurrence clustering, repertoires with fewer than 30,000 or more than 120,000 public chains were excluded, along with five repertoires with anomalous nucleotide sharing. In its TCRdb copy, this immuneACCESS table keeps in-frame sequences only and misses some clones. Where compared with another copy, unresolved V genes explain less than half of these, and the others have no known cause. V, J and clone size derive from that table, while D and trimming were established from the DNA sequence. Counted in this sample were fewer than 200,000 clones; 80% to 85% of them appeared once. The ten largest clones represent 2% to 2.5% of the sample.

This specimen belongs to a study of cytomegalovirus exposure and HLA in healthy donors listed by TCRdb under 2017. About the study as a whole: In an earlier analysis of under 600 of the donors, approximately 300 Gb of sequence data and 95 million to 130 million unique TCR beta sequences from 150 million to 200 million T cells were reported. High-throughput TCR immunosequencing, statistical association of individual TCRs with disease status, and machine learning were combined to predict cytomegalovirus infection status. The T cell repertoires of some 670 subjects were profiled by immunosequencing and related to cytomegalovirus serostatus. Because of strong linkage in the cohort, a handful of DR-DQ haplotypes were treated as single units for association and clustering. Rather than drawing on any new phenotypic data, the later analysis identified candidate immune exposures from TCR beta sequences and the way those sequences occurred across donors. HLA typing included class I and class II loci at four-digit resolution. Typing coverage differed by locus: A, B, C, DRB1 and DQB1 were typed in roughly 629-640 donors, DQA1 in about 510, DPA1 in some 570, and DPB1 in 472. The study aimed to test whether cataloging public T cell receptors could reveal signatures of past pathogen exposure. A later analysis re-analyzed previously published TCR beta repertoires from 600 to 850 donors and added high-resolution HLA genotyping to study TCR occurrence patterns. Among over 350 genotyped donors of the cohort, an average of 235,054 unique TCR beta nucleotide sequences were sequenced per donor, about a sixth of them non-productive. Alongside the repertoire data, information on donor age, sex, ethnicity and CMV serostatus was compiled. An early release that covered roughly 600 HLA-typed donors contained around 300 gigabases of sequencing data and tens of millions of unique TCR sequences. Among the roughly 380 genotyped donors, 81% belonged to the genetic ancestry cluster associated with self-reported Caucasian donors. An earlier analysis of 587 of the donors used high-throughput TCR beta sequencing to judge whether each TCR beta V gene segment behaved as functional or pseudogenic. Besides the first cohort of hundreds of subjects, a separate validation cohort made up of some 110 different subjects was used. Genome-wide SNP genotypes for about 60% of the 666 donors were used in a later genetic analysis, which treated that subset as a discovery cohort. All discovery cohort repertoires had been generated on a single sequencing platform. Findings and caveats that apply to the study as a whole: About 17 rarely observed V segments, including chromosome 9 orphons, were excluded from the earlier analysis of approximately 500 of the donors because counts were too low. Most TCR sequences were observed very rarely across donors, whereas some public TCRs were present in many individuals. This cohort had only TCR beta chains sequenced, and the lack of alpha or paired-chain data limited which features could be detected. In a later analysis, several top co-occurrence clusters were reported to appear linked to parvovirus B19, influenza, CMV and Epstein-Barr virus. According to a later analysis, most CMV-associated TCR beta chains appeared to be HLA-restricted, and the HLA associations seemed to be driven largely by CMV exposure. A total of some 180 TCR beta chains were listed by the study as associated with cytomegalovirus. According to the authors, the approach could potentially be generalized to other disease states and immunological phenotypes. In a later analysis, the rate of TCR association differed among HLA loci, with DRB1 alleles having the most associated TCRs and HLA-C alleles having the fewest. When HLA alleles, especially DR and DQ, strongly co-occurred, TCR associations were difficult to assign to individual alleles. Because some donors lacked HLA typing at each locus, the association tests relied only on the typed subset. Presence/absence analyses assumed roughly uniform sequencing depth across donors, an assumption that may not hold. A further reported finding was that TCR beta sequences accurately predicted the HLA-A and HLA-B alleles for most subjects in the first cohort. The sequencing pipeline was judged likely to have produced a cluster of highly shared sequence variants as a technical artifact. A later analysis found that HLA-associated TCR beta chains were more clonally expanded and had lower generation probabilities than equally common non-associated chains. The classifier was reported to diagnose cytomegalovirus status with high specificity and sensitivity in both the original cohort and the validation cohort. The only immune exposure information available for the cohort was CMV serostatus. Some IMGT-functional V segments, including TRBV6-2 and TRBV6-3, could not be told apart with the 87-base-pair reads, so those segments were excluded. Correlated functional status among segregating V segments might be attributable to linkage disequilibrium, but an unknown experimental factor could not be ruled out. According to a later genetic analysis, donors in an Asian-associated ancestry cluster had fewer N-insertions in productive TCRs than the roughly 700-donor mean. In vitro tests confirmed that three of the cytomegalovirus-associated TCR beta chains recognize cytomegalovirus antigens. In a later genetic analysis, a missense DCLRE1C variant was associated with V-gene and J-gene trimming of TCR beta chains, and the association was replicated in an independent cohort. In a later analysis, about 17,000 TCR beta sequences were associated with specific HLA alleles at a false discovery rate of 0.05. In an earlier analysis of around 500 of the donors, most TCR beta V segments appeared in productive rearrangements about 87% or about 30% of the time, broadly matching IMGT annotations.

Sequenced: PBMCs. The receptor's source is a woman between 25 and 40 years old in good health and CMV-seronegative. The V and J segments used are TRBV10-1 and TRBJ1-4, and 9 junction bases match TRBD1. The bases read TGCGCCAGCGCCGACAGGGGGATAGTTAAAAAACTGTTTTTT. This gives the protein CASADRGIVKKLFF.